The clone carrying this TCR beta chain was detected only a few times. Its antigen is not identified. TCRdb ran MiXCR on the RT-PCR reads and lists one entry per CDR3 protein. Altogether 17,000 or so distinct CDR3 sequences are present, approximately 70% being singletons, with the ten largest covering about 2.5%. The sample belongs to a study of yellow fever vaccine responses in identical twins. Study-level results: In identical twins, vaccine T cell responses appeared partly shared and partly individual.

Specimen: T cells from blood (PBMCs), unsorted or a sorted subset (not recorded which), collected before or after yellow fever vaccination (not recorded which). The sequence derives from a woman between 18 and 29 years old who received the yellow fever vaccine.

The chain's CDR3 is CASSPNRGGNTEAFF. In nucleotides, the CDR3 is TGTGCCAGCAGCCCCAACCGGGGGGGGAACACTGAAGCTTTCTTT. The chain employs TRBV12-3 or TRBV12-4 and TRBJ1-1, with TRBD1 as a possible D gene (5 bases). Deletions cut 6 bases from V and 1 base from J, with 15 bases between. The CDR3 sequence is 15 residues long.